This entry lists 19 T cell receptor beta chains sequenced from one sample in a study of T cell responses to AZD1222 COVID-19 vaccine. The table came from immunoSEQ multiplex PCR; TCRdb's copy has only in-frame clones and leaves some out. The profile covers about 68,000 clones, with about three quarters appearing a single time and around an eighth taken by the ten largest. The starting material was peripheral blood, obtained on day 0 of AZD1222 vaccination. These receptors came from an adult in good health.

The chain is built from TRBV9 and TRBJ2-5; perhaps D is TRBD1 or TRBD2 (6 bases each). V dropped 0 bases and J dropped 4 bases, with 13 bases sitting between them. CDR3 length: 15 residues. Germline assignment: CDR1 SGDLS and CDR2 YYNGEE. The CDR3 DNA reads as TGTGCCAGCAGCGTAGGCCCGGGGGCTGTAGAGACCCAGTACTTC. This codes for CASSVGPGAVETQYF.

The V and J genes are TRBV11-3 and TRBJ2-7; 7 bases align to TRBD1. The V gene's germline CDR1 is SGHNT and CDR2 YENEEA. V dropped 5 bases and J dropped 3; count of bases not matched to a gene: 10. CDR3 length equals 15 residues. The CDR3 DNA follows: TGTGCCAGCAGCCGAATGGGACAGCGCTACTACGAGCAGTACTTC. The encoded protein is CASSRMGQRYYEQYF. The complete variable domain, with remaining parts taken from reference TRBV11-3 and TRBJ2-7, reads EAGVVQSPRYKIIEKKQPVAFWCNPISGHNTLYWYLQNLGQGPELLIRYENEEAVDDSQLPKDRFSAERLKGVDSTLKIQPAELGDSAVYLCASSRMGQRYYEQYFGPGTRLTVT.

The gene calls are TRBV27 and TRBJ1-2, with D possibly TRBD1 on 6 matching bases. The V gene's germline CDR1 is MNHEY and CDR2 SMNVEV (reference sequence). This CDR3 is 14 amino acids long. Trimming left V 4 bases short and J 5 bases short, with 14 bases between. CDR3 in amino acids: CASSSSGTSYGYTF. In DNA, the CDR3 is TGTGCCAGCAGTTCCTCCGGGACATCGTATGGCTACACCTTC.

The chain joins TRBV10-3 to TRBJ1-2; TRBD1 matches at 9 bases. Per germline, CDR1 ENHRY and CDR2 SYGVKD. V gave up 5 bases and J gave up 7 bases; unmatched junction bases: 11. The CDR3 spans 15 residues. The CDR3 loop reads CAISPSGQGSPGYTF. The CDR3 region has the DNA TGTGCCATCAGTCCTTCTGGACAGGGGTCCCCTGGCTACACCTTC.

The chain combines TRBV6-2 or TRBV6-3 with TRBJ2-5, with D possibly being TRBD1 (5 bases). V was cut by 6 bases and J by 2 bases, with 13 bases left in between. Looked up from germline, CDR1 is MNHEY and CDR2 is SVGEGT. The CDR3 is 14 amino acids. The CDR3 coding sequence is TGTGCCAGCAGACCTACAGGATTTCAAGAGACCCAGTACTTC. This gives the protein CASRPTGFQETQYF.

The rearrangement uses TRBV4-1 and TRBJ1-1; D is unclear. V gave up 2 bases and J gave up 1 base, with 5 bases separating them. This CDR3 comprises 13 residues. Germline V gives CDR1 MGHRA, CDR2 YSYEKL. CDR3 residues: CASSQLQNTEAFF. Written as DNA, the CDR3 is TGCGCCAGCAGCCAACTACAGAACACTGAAGCTTTCTTT.

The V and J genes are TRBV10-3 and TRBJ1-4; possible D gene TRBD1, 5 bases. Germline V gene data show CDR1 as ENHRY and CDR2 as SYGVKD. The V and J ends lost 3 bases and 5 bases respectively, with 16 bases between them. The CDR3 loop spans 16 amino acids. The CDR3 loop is CAISDSRQLVNEKLFF. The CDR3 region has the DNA TGTGCCATCAGTGATTCTAGACAGCTCGTGAATGAAAAACTGTTTTTT.

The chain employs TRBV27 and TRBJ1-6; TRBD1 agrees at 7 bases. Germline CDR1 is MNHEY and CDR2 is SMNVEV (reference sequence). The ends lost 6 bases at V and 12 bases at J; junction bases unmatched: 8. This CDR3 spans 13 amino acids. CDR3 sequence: CASSPTGPQPLHF. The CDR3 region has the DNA TGTGCCAGCAGCCCGACAGGGCCACAACCCCTCCACTTT.

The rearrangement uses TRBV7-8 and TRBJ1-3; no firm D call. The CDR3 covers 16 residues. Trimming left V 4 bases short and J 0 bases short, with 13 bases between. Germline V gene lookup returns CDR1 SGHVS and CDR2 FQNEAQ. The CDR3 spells CASSSLIIGSGNTIYF. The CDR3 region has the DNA TGTGCCAGCAGCTCCTTGATCATCGGCTCTGGAAACACCATATATTTT.

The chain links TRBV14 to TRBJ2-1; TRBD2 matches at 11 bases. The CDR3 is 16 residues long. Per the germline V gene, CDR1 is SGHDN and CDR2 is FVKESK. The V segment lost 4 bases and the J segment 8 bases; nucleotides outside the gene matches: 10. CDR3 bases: TGTGCCAGCAGCCGAGGCCCTAGCGGGGGGCCCTATGAGCAGTTCTTC. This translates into CASSRGPSGGPYEQFF.

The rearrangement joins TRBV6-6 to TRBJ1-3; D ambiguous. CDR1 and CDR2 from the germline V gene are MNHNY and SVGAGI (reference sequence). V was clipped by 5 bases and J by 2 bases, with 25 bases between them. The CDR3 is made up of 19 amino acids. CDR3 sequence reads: CASSHTRSVGRVAGNTIYF. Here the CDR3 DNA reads TGTGCCAGCAGTCATACGAGGTCAGTCGGAAGAGTAGCTGGAAACACCATATATTTT.

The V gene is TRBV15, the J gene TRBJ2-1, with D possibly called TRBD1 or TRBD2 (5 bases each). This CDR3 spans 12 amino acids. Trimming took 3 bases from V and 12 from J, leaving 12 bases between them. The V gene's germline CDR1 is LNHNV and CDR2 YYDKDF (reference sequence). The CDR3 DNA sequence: TGTGCCACCAGCAGGGGAGACAGCCTGCAGTTCTTC. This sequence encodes CATSRGDSLQFF.

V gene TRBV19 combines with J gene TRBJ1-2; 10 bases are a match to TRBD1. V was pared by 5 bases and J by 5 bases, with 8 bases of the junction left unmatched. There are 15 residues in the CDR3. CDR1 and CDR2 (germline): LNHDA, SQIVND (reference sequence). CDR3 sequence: CASSVSGTGVYGYTF. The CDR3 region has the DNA TGTGCCAGTAGTGTCTCCGGGACAGGGGTATATGGCTACACCTTC.

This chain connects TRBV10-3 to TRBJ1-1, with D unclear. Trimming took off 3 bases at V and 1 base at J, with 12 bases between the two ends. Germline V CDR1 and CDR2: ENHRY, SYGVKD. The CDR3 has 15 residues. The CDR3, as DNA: TGTGCCATCAGTGATCCGGCCTCACAGAACACTGAAGCTTTCTTT. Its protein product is CAISDPASQNTEAFF.

In DNA form, the CDR3 reads TGTGCCAGCAGCTTTGCCGGGGTAGAAGATTCACCCCTCCACTTT. Encoded protein: CASSFAGVEDSPLHF. The chain has TRBV7-2 and TRBJ1-6; D not certain. V gave up 3 bases and J gave up 8 bases, with 14 bases separating them. The germline CDR1 and CDR2 sequences are SGHTA and FQGNSA. The CDR3 covers 15 residues.

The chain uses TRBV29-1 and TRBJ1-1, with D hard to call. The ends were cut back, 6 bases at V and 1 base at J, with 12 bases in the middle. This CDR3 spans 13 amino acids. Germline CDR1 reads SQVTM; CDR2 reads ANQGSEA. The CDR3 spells CSVFRTGNTEAFF. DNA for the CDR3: TGCAGCGTCTTCCGGACGGGGAACACTGAAGCTTTCTTT.

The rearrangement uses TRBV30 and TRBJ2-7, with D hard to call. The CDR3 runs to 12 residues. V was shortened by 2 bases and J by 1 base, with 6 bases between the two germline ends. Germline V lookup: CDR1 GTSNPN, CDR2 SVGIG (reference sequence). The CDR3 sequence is CAWSLLSYEQYF. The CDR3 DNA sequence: TGTGCCTGGAGTCTATTATCCTACGAGCAGTACTTC.

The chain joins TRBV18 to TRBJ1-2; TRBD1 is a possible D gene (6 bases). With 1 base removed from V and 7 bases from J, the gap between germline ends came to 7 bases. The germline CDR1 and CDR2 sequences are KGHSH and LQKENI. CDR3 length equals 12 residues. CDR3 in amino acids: CASSPRGGGYTF. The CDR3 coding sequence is TGTGCCAGCTCACCACGAGGGGGTGGCTACACCTTC.

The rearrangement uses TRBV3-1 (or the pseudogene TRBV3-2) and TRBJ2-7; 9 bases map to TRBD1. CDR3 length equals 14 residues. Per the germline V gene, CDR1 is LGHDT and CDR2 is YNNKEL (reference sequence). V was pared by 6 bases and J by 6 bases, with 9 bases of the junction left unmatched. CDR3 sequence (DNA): TGTGCCAGCAGTCGCCCGGGACAGGGAACCGAGCAGTACTTC. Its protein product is CASSRPGQGTEQYF.